The clone carrying this T cell receptor beta chain was counted between two and nine times. The antigen is unknown. TCR cDNA, made by 5'RACE template switching, carried an added universal primer site and UMIs. Using its own MiXCR run on the 5' RACE reads, TCRdb lists one record per CDR3 protein. The table has about 230,000 distinct CDR3 sequences, about 7% seen once. V was pared by 2 bases and J by 0 bases, with 11 bases between. Germline CDR1 reads MNHEY; CDR2 reads SVGAGI. There are 16 residues in the CDR3. The data originate from a study of T cells after yellow fever vaccination. Overall study results and limits: A weaker but faster secondary response was observed, peaking on day 5 versus 15.

V gene TRBV6-5 combines with J gene TRBJ1-5; no clear D. The specimen was CD4+ T cells sorted from PBMCs, collected on the day of the yellow fever booster vaccination. The source is a young man who received the YFV17D yellow fever vaccine. The CDR3 is CASSYRVADSNQPQHF. CDR3 bases: TGTGCCAGCAGTTACCGTGTGGCAGATAGCAATCAGCCCCAGCATTTT.